These 3 T cell receptor beta chains share one sample of origin, sequenced in a study of graft-versus-host responses after intestinal transplantation. No antigen has been identified for these receptors. Some clones are missing from TCRdb's copy, which holds only in-frame ones; the method was immunoSEQ multiplex PCR. The repertoire holds about 150,000 clones, with approximately 91% as singletons. The sequencing here drew on unstimulated CD4+ T cells sorted from spleen or lymph node cells, taken before intestinal transplant. The receptors originated from a human donor who received an intestinal transplant.

The chain links TRBV7-2 to TRBJ2-4, with D maybe TRBD1 (5 bases). Germline values: CDR1 SGHTA, CDR2 FQGNSA. CDR3 size: 16 residues. Trimming took off 0 bases at V and 0 bases at J, with 9 bases between the two ends. The CDR3 sequence: CASSLARQLAKNIQYF. Written as DNA, the CDR3 is TGTGCCAGCAGCTTAGCCAGACAGCTAGCCAAAAACATTCAGTACTTC. The variable domain in full, with the rest retrieved from reference TRBV7-2 and TRBJ2-4, is GAGVSQSPSNKVTEKGKDVELRCDPISGHTALYWYRQSLGQGLEFLIYFQGNSAPDKSGLPSDRFSAERTGGSVSTLTIQRTQQEDSAVYLCASSLARQLAKNIQYFGAGTRLSVL.

CDR3 in amino acids: CASSYYREAFF. DNA for the CDR3: TGTGCCAGCAGTTACTACAGGGAGGCTTTCTTT. The chain combines TRBV6-6 with TRBJ1-1; D possibly corresponds to TRBD1 (6 bases). The germline V and J ends were trimmed by 1 base and 11 bases, with 8 bases remaining between them. The germline CDR1 and CDR2 sequences are MNHNY and SVGAGI (reference sequence). The CDR3 spans 11 residues.

This rearrangement joins TRBV5-8 to TRBJ2-7; 7 nucleotides agree with TRBD2. Germline CDR1 SGHTS, CDR2 YDEGEE. Unmatched junction bases numbered 15, after V lost 5 bases and J lost 7 bases. The CDR3 loop spans 15 amino acids. CDR3 sequence reads: CASRSPGLQYVEQYF. The CDR3 coding sequence is TGTGCCAGCAGATCCCCGGGACTACAGTACGTGGAGCAGTACTTC.